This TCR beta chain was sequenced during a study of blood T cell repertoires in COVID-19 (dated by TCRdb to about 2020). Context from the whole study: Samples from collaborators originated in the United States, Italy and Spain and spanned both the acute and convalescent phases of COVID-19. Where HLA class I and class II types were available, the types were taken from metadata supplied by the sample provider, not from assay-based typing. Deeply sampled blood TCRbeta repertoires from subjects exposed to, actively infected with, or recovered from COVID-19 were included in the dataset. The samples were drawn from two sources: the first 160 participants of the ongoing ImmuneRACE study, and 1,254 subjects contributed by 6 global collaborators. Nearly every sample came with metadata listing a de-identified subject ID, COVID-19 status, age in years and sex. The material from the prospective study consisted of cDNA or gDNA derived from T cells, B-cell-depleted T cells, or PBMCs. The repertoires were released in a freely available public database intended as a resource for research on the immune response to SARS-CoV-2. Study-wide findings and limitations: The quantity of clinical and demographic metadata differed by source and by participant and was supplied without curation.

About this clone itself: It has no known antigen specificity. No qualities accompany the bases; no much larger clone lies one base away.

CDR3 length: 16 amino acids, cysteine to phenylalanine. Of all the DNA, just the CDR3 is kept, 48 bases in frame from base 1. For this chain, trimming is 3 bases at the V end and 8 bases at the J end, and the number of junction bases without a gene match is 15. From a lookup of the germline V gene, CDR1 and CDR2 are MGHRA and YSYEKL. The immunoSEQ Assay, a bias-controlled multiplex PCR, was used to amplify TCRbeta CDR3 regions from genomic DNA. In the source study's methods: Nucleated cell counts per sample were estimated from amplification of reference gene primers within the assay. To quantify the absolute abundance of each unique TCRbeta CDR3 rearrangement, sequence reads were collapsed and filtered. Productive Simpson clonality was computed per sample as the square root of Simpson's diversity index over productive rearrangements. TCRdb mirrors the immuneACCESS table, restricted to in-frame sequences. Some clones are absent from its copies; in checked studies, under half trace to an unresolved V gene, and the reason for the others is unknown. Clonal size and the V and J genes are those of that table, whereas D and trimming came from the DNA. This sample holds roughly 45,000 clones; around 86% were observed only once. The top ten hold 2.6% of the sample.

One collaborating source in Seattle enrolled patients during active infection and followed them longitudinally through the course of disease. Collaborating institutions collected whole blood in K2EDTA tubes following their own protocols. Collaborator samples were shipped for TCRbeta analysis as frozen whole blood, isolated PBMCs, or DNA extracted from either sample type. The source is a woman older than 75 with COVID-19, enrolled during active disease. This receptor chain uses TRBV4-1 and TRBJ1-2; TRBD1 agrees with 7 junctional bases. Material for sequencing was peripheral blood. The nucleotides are TGCGCCAGCAGCCACACTTCGGGACAGTTCCTCGGGGGCTACACCTTC. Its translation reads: CASSHTSGQFLGGYTF.